This T cell receptor (beta chain) appears in the sequencing data of a study of cytomegalovirus exposure and HLA in healthy donors. Study-level results: It was reported in a later analysis that an Asian-associated ancestry cluster showed fewer N-insertions than the 666-donor mean. Only CMV serostatus was available as immune exposure information. Prediction of most subjects' HLA-A and HLA-B alleles by TCR beta sequences was reportedly accurate. Investigators reported about 160 TCR beta chains as tied to cytomegalovirus.

V lost 5 bases and J 12 bases, leaving 10 bases between the germline ends. Germline V gene data show CDR1 as MGHDK and CDR2 as SYGVNS. The CDR3 is 11 residues long. A remark on this clone: Its antigen is not known.

Vbeta (60) and Jbeta (13) primers were used in the PCR. Sequencing was performed with immunoSEQ multiplex PCR; in TCRdb, only in-frame clones are kept and a portion is missing. In the table there are about 190,000 clones, 75% to 80% of which are singletons. The sample was PBMCs. The receptor was isolated from a woman aged 25 to 39 in good health and CMV-seropositive. The gene calls are TRBV25-1 and TRBJ1-4; possibly TRBD1 for D (6 bases). The CDR3 bases are TGTGCCAGCAGTTCAAACAGGGAACTGTTTTTT. Protein: CASSSNRELFF.